The clone carrying this T cell receptor (beta chain) was seen more than once but under ten times. The antigen is not known. The data are from a study of response to subunit inactivated influenza vaccine. Study-wide findings and caveats: Few new T cells, the authors suggested, are recruited by each seasonal influenza vaccination.

TCRdb re-called the RT-PCR reads with MiXCR, one entry per CDR3 protein. The data contain 500,000 or so distinct CDR3 sequences, 15% to 20% of them singletons. The CDR3 is made up of 15 amino acids. Trimming took 3 bases from V and 0 from J, leaving 8 bases between them. CDR1 is MNHEY and CDR2 is SVGEGT in the germline V gene. The TCR comes from a man in his fifties or sixties who received an inactivated influenza vaccine. Sequencing used CD4+ T cells sorted from PBMCs, obtained around 25 months after vaccination. The chain uses TRBV6-2 or TRBV6-3 and TRBJ2-2; D remains unclear. This CDR3 is CASSYRRANTGELFF. The CDR3 DNA reads as TGTGCCAGCAGTTATAGAAGGGCGAACACCGGGGAGCTGTTTTTT.